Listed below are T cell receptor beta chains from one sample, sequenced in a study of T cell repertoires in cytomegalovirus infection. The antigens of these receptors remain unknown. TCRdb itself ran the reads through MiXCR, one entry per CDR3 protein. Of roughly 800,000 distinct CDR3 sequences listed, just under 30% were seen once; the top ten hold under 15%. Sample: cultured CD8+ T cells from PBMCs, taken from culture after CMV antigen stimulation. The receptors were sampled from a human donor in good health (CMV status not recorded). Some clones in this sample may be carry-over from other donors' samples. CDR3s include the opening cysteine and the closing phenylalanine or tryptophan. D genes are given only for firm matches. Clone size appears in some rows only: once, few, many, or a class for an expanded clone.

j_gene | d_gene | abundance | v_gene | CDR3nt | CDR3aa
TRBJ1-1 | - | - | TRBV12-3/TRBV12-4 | TGTGCCAGCAGCCTTGGGCCTCGGGGGGCGGTTGACACTGAAGCTTTCTTT | CASSLGPRGAVDTEAFF
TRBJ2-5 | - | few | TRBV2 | TGTGCCAGCACTCATGGGGGGTTAGGTCTTCTGGAGACCCAGTACTTC | CASTHGGLGLLETQYF
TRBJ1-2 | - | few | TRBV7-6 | TGTGCCAGCAGCCCTGGGGGCAGGGATGGCTACACCTTC | CASSPGGRDGYTF
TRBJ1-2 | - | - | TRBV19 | TGTGCCAGTAGTATGGGTTATGGCTACACCTTC | CASSMGYGYTF
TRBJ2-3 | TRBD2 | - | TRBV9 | TGTGCCAGCAGCGTAGCGGCGGGGGTCACAGATACGCAGTATTTT | CASSVAAGVTDTQYF
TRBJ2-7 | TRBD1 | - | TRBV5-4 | TGTGCCAGCAGCTTGCACAGGGGATCCGGCGTCGAGCAGTACTTC | CASSLHRGSGVEQYF
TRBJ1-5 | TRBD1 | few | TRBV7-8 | TGTGCCAGCAGCTTTAGACAGGGAATAGGCAATCAGCCCCAGCATTTT | CASSFRQGIGNQPQHF
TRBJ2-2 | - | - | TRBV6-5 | TGTGCCAGCAGTCGTTGGAATGCCGGGGAGCTGTTTTTT | CASSRWNAGELFF
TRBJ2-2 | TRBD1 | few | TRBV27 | TGTGCCAGCAGTTTAGGTCAGGGGGCTGGCGGGGAGCTGTTTTTT | CASSLGQGAGGELFF
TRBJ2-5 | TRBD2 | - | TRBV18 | TGTGCCAGCTCACCTCGCGGACTAGCGGGGGGCCCTCAAGAGACCCAGTACTTC | CASSPRGLAGGPQETQYF
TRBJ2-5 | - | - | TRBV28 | TGTGCCAGCAGTTTATATCAGGGTTCGCTACAAGAGACCCAGTACTTC | CASSLYQGSLQETQYF
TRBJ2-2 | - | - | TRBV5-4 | TGTGCCCTTTACGGGGCTCCAACCGGGGAGCTGTTTTTT | CALYGAPTGELFF
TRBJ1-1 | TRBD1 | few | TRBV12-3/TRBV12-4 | TGTGCCAGCAGTGTACAGGGGCGGGCTGAAGCTTTCTTT | CASSVQGRAEAFF
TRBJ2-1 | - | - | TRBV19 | TGTGCCAGTATCAGGGGTTATGAGCAGTTCTTC | CASIRGYEQFF
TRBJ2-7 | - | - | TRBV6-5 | TGTGCCAGCAGTTATCTGGGGGCCCACGAGCAGTACTTC | CASSYLGAHEQYF
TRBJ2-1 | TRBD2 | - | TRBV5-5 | TGTGCCAGCAGCTGGGCTACGAGCGGGGGTGAGCAGTTCTTC | CASSWATSGGEQFF
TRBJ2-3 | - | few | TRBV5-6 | TGTGCCAGCAGCTCCGGACGGAGAGGGCAGTATTTT | CASSSGRRGQYF